This T cell receptor (beta chain) was documented in a study of siplizumab effects on memory and regulatory T cells. Study results and caveats: Proliferating CD4+ or CD8+ clones, roughly 75-97% of them, lacked an assignable naive or memory phenotype. Where siplizumab was present, mappable alloreactive CD4+ clones averaged around 70% Treg-derived, compared with approximately 25% in controls. Apparently more diverse than memory cells, naive T cells also seemed major alloresponse contributors.

Assaying covered 10^5 or so TCR templates per sample. Some clones are missing from TCRdb's copy, which holds only in-frame ones; the method was immunoSEQ multiplex PCR. The table includes about 120,000 clones, just under 95% detected once. With V trimmed by 3 bases and J by 2 bases, 4 bases remained unmatched. The length of the CDR3 is 15 residues. CDR1 is SGDLS and CDR2 is YYNGEE in the germline V gene. In regard to this clone: What it binds is not known.

This sequence originates from a human donor in good health. The J gene is TRBJ2-2, the V gene TRBV9; TRBD1 aligns across 7 bases. Sequencing was carried out using non-Treg CD4+ T cells sorted from blood. The CDR3 here is CASSAQGKNTGELFF. In DNA form, the CDR3 reads TGTGCCAGCAGCGCACAGGGGAAAAACACCGGGGAGCTGTTTTTT.